Included here is one T cell receptor beta chain sequence, with context. Its antigen is not known. The data are from a study of shared clonotypes between healthy human individuals. Method: immunoSEQ multiplex PCR; TCRdb's copy keeps in-frame clones and lacks some. Here the sample spans roughly 1,600,000 clones, 98% to 99% being singletons. The CDR3 runs to 15 residues. V trimming: 0 bases; J trimming: 2 bases; junction bases outside the gene matches: 5. Germline CDR1 reads SGHRS; CDR2 reads YFSETQ. Findings and limits, study-wide: Naive CD4 clonotypes overlapped across a few donors at about 5%. In general, naive subsets displayed greater estimated richness than memory subsets did. Sequencing depth was predicted to influence how clonotypes are shared among donors.

The TCR comes from a man aged 30 to 45 in good health. What was sequenced was naive CD4+ T cells sorted from blood. Subset defined: CD45RA+ positively selected. The chain joins TRBV5-1 to TRBJ2-7, with 7 bases identical to TRBD2. The CDR3 sequence is CASSLVRERPYEQYF. Here the CDR3 DNA reads TGCGCCAGCAGCTTGGTGCGGGAGCGGCCCTACGAGCAGTACTTC.